This T cell receptor (beta chain) was sequenced during a study of T-cell reconstitution after alpha-beta-depleted transplantation in children. Study outcomes and limitations: Reportedly, only several hundred clones from non-depleted graft cells drove alpha-beta T-cell counts at about two months. Newly produced T cells mostly provided counts and TCRbeta diversity after one year, as hyperexpanded clones declined.

After removal of 11 bases from V and 0 bases from J, the junction contained 6 bases not matched to a gene. The V gene's germline CDR1 is SNHLY and CDR2 FYNNEI. This CDR3 comprises 14 residues. Molecular barcoding with unique molecular identifiers was used for the TCRbeta library. TCRdb fed the PCR reads into MiXCR, producing one record per CDR3 protein. The sample shows around 500,000 distinct CDR3 sequences, 20% to 25% of them seen only once. About this clonotype: The antigen remains undetermined.

The TCR sequence derives from a boy younger than two who had a stem cell transplant for acute myeloid leukemia, so the T cells may come from the graft donor. This material consisted of PBMCs, mostly from graft donor cells, taken 360 days after TCRalphabeta/CD19-depleted stem cell transplant. This chain links TRBV2 with TRBJ1-1, with 10 bases aligning to TRBD1. The CDR3 reads CALGQGWVNTEAFF. In nucleotides, the CDR3 is TGTGCCTTGGGACAGGGGTGGGTGAACACTGAAGCTTTCTTT.